This entry concerns a single T cell receptor (beta chain). Its antigen remains unidentified. V gave up 12 bases and J gave up 0 bases, with 13 bases separating them. The CDR3 has 14 amino acids. Looked up from germline, CDR1 is KGHDR and CDR2 is SFDVKD. Only in-frame clones appear in the TCRdb table, and some are missing; sequencing was by immunoSEQ multiplex PCR. This table holds roughly 50,000 clones, roughly 90% found once. The data were taken from a study of T cell responses to AZD1222 COVID-19 vaccine. Findings and limits, study-wide: Donor demographics were predominantly white British with a female majority; clonal diversity may be underestimated.

The rearrangement joins TRBV24-1 to TRBJ2-2; no reliable D call. The sequence derives from an adult in good health. This specimen was peripheral blood, taken on day 0 of AZD1222 vaccination. CDR3 in DNA: TGTGCCGTCACCGGGCCCGCGAACACCGGGGAGCTGTTTTTT. This codes for CAVTGPANTGELFF.